The rows below give T cell receptor beta chains drawn from one sample of a study of early stage breast cancer tumors. The assay was immunoSEQ multiplex PCR, and TCRdb's table has in-frame clones only and misses some. The sample gives 7,000 to 8,500 clones, 70% to 80% of which show up once; 8.5% is in the top ten. Sequenced sample: normal breast tissue next to the tumor. Receptors were obtained from a person aged 55-75 years with breast cancer. CDR3s include the opening cysteine and the closing phenylalanine or tryptophan. Each record gives: J gene, V gene, CDR3 protein.

TRBJ2-3 | TRBV7-3 | CASSLQAGGRADTQYF
TRBJ1-2 | TRBV11-3 | CASSLSLAGGPGYTF
TRBJ2-3 | TRBV6-1 | CATRGQPTDTQYF
TRBJ1-5 | TRBV5-1 | CASKLGDLPNQPQHF
TRBJ1-6 | TRBV11-1 | CASSITGTAFNSPLHF
TRBJ1-1 | TRBV6-5 | CASAGGRTEAFF
TRBJ2-7 | TRBV28 | CASRPAGVNYEQYF
TRBJ2-1 | TRBV27 | CASSQRLAVTYNEQFF
TRBJ2-1 | TRBV19 | CASSPSYNEQFF
TRBJ1-2 | TRBV6-1 | CASDLNYGYTF
TRBJ2-7 | TRBV6-6 | CASSYVDPYDAQYF
TRBJ1-1 | TRBV7-2 | CASSLAGVSHYAEAFF
TRBJ2-2 | TRBV6-5 | CASSYSGAGGAEELFF
TRBJ1-1 | TRBV5-6 | CASGLGIGNTEAFF
TRBJ2-1 | TRBV2 | CARARGTSGGKSSYNEQFF
TRBJ1-2 | TRBV6-5 | CASTPGTGILYGYTF
TRBJ2-4 | TRBV28 | CASSHRTPGAEGLRDIQYF
TRBJ2-1 | TRBV29-1 | CSVRGGRSSYNEQFF
TRBJ2-2 | TRBV7-9 | CASSSNPNTGELFF
TRBJ2-7 | TRBV11-3 | CASSSGISPTRQYF
TRBJ1-1 | TRBV27 | CASSLLGTLTEAFF
TRBJ2-7 | TRBV5-6 | CASSFLPGPYYEQYF
TRBJ2-3 | TRBV10-3 | CAISGDTDTQYF
TRBJ2-3 | TRBV2 | CASSGHGTDTQYF
TRBJ1-2 | TRBV21-1 | CASSKGGTPRYGYTF
TRBJ1-2 | TRBV5-1 | CASSLVAGNYGYTF
TRBJ1-2 | TRBV18 | CASSPDNGYGYTF
TRBJ1-3 | TRBV4-2 | CASSQPGGALGNTIYF
TRBJ2-7 | TRBV5-3 | CARSLAGGQGAAGEQYF
TRBJ2-5 | TRBV27 | CASSLLTETQYF
TRBJ2-3 | TRBV6-1 | CASTRTSAGGTQYF
TRBJ2-3 | TRBV7-3 | CASSLRGGAGGRHTQYF
TRBJ2-7 | TRBV5-1 | CASSLVWGSYEQYF
TRBJ1-1 | TRBV7-9 | CASSLGGGGTEAFF
TRBJ1-6 | TRBV30 | CAWSGGQDNSPLHF
TRBJ2-7 | TRBV11-2 | CASSWDTGVPSYEQYF
TRBJ2-3 | TRBV7-9 | CASLRSGTDTQYF
TRBJ2-1 | TRBV19 | CASSIGTSGSYEQFF
TRBJ2-1 | TRBV13 | CASSPSGTGGTNEQFF
TRBJ1-1 | TRBV28 | CASSWDRGRLTEAFF
TRBJ1-2 | TRBV6-5 | CASSSQLGSYTF
NA | TRBV27 | CASSSGQSHEQYF
TRBJ2-5 | TRBV7-9 | CASSQPGLAGVPRGQTQYF
TRBJ1-1 | TRBV6-5 | CASSLGTGGTEAFF
TRBJ2-5 | TRBV4-1 | CASSRLLGETQYF
TRBJ2-7 | TRBV5-1 | CASSPGTSGRGEQYF
TRBJ1-1 | TRBV11-1 | CASSARRTFRLAFF
TRBJ1-4 | TRBV28 | CASNSQGATEKLFF
TRBJ2-1 | TRBV28 | CASSFPLGGQNNEQFF